The 22 T cell receptor beta chains below were found in one sample sequenced in a study of CD8 T cells in Susac syndrome. With random hexamers, reverse transcription was performed on about 0.45 to 1 ug of RNA. TCRdb used MiXCR to reprocess the immunoSEQ multiplex PCR reads, holding one entry per CDR3 protein. Here the sample spans about 180,000 distinct CDR3 sequences, approximately 95% being singletons. The specimen was CD4+ T cells from PBMCs. The receptor source for this set is a human donor with Susac syndrome.

The chain joins TRBV20-1 to TRBJ1-1; no clear D gene. The V gene lost 0 bases and the J gene lost 0 bases, with 11 bases spanning the gap. CDR1 DFQATT and CDR2 SNEGSKA come from the germline V gene (reference sequence). CDR3 length: 15 residues. CDR3 nucleotides: TGCAGTGCTAGAGATGAGGCTCTAATGAACACTGAAGCTTTCTTT. It specifies CSARDEALMNTEAFF.

V usage is TRBV11-2 and J usage is TRBJ2-3, with TRBD1 identical over 8 bases. Germline trimming cut 6 bases from V and 2 bases from J; bases unmatched to any gene: 10. Germline CDR1 reads SGHAT; CDR2 reads FQNNGV. The CDR3 spans 16 residues. The CDR3 protein is CASSSRQGSFTDTQYF. The CDR3 DNA follows: TGTGCCAGCAGTTCTAGACAGGGGTCCTTCACAGATACGCAGTATTTT.

The rearrangement joins TRBV7-9 to TRBJ1-4; 7 bases line up with TRBD1. The CDR3 spans 14 residues. Germline-derived CDR1 and CDR2 are SEHNR and FQNEAQ (reference sequence). Unmatched junction bases numbered 6, after V lost 9 bases and J lost 2 bases. CDR3 residues: CASSIQGTNEKLFF. The CDR3 DNA is TGTGCCAGTTCTATACAGGGGACTAATGAAAAACTGTTTTTT.

The V gene is TRBV5-1, the J gene TRBJ1-1; 8 bases agree with TRBD1. Germline CDR1 is SGHRS and CDR2 is YFSETQ. With 4 bases clipped from V and 10 bases from J, the junction kept 6 bases outside the gene matches. CDR3 length: 12 residues. The CDR3 region has the DNA TGCGCCAGCAGCAATTCCGGGACAGGAGCTTTCTTT. Its translation is CASSNSGTGAFF.

V and J are TRBV2 and TRBJ2-7; 7 nucleotides agree with TRBD2. CDR1 and CDR2 (germline): SNHLY, FYNNEI. The ends lost 8 bases at V and 5 bases at J; junction bases unmatched: 21. The CDR3 is 17 amino acids. CDR3: CASPTGTTPIASHEQYV. The CDR3 DNA follows: TGTGCCAGCCCCACCGGGACTACCCCCATAGCATCCCACGAGCAGTACGTC.

The chain is built from TRBV20-1 and TRBJ1-2, with D possibly matching TRBD1 (5 bases). The CDR3 length is 14 residues. The germline CDR1 and CDR2 sequences are DFQATT and SNEGSKA (reference sequence). Trimming stripped 1 base from V and 0 bases from J, with 9 bases between. The CDR3 sequence: CSARATAANYGYTF. The DNA of the CDR3 is TGCAGTGCTAGAGCGACAGCTGCTAACTATGGCTACACCTTC.

There are a few counts of this clonotype. The genes are TRBV6-1 and TRBJ2-4; D is undetermined. CDR1 is MNHNS and CDR2 is SASEGT in the germline V gene. The CDR3 spans 15 residues. Trimming took off 5 bases at V and 2 bases at J, with 13 bases between the two ends. This CDR3 reads CASSQQGGPKNIQYF. The CDR3 DNA follows: TGTGCCAGCAGTCAACAAGGTGGCCCCAAAAACATTCAGTACTTC.

J is TRBJ2-3 and V is TRBV2, with D perhaps TRBD1 (6 bases). The CDR3 totals 14 residues. CDR1 and CDR2 (germline): SNHLY, FYNNEI. Trimming shortened V by 2 bases and J by 2 bases, and 8 bases separated the two germline ends. The CDR3 nucleotides read TGTGCCAGCAGTGAACAGGGGTACACAGATACGCAGTATTTT. It yields the protein CASSEQGYTDTQYF.

The chain combines TRBV12-3 or TRBV12-4 with TRBJ2-7, with 7 nucleotides matching TRBD2. The V and J ends lost 5 bases and 2 bases, in that order; junction bases with no gene match: 6. CDR3 length: 14 amino acids. In DNA form, the CDR3 reads TGTGCCAGCAGTGGCGACGGGACTACCTACGAGCAGTACTTC. Its translation: CASSGDGTTYEQYF.

This chain links TRBV6-6 with TRBJ2-1, with unresolved D. The CDR3 has 11 amino acids. V was shortened by 6 bases and J by 10 bases, with 10 bases between the two germline ends. CDR1 is MNHNY and CDR2 is SVGAGI in the germline V gene (reference sequence). The CDR3 DNA is TGTGCCAGCAGGGACGCTGGGGAGCAGTTCTTC. Translating it yields CASRDAGEQFF.

This chain links TRBV5-1 with TRBJ2-5; D call uncertain. The CDR3 spans 12 residues. V shed 1 base and J shed 4 bases, with 5 bases lying between them. Germline CDR1 SGHRS, CDR2 YFSETQ. The CDR3 DNA reads TGCGCCAGCAGCTTGATTCGAGAGACCCAGTACTTC. This encodes CASSLIRETQYF. Full variable domain (remainder filled in from reference TRBV5-1 and TRBJ2-5): KAGVTQTPRYLIKTRGQQVTLSCSPISGHRSVSWYQQTPGQGLQFLFEYFSETQRNKGNFPGRFSGRQFSNSRSEMNVSTLELGDSALYLCASSLIRETQYFGPGTRLLVL.

This clonotype was seen just once. CDR3 sequence (DNA): TGTGCCAGCAGCGTAGGGGTGGAGCGGACGCAGTATTTT. This sequence encodes CASSVGVERTQYF. V gene TRBV9 combines with J gene TRBJ2-3, with D possibly being TRBD2 (5 bases). The CDR3 contains 13 residues. CDR1 SGDLS and CDR2 YYNGEE come from the germline V gene. V was cut by 0 bases and J by 9 bases, with 11 bases left in between.

The chain joins TRBV20-1 to TRBJ2-5; D gene ambiguous. Trimming took 3 bases from V and 2 from J, leaving 7 bases between them. This CDR3 is built from 12 residues. The germline gives CDR1 DFQATT, CDR2 SNEGSKA (reference sequence). CDR3 nucleotide sequence: TGCAGTGCTAGTCCAGAACAAGAGACCCAGTACTTC. Translation: CSASPEQETQYF.

The DNA for the CDR3 is TGTGCCATCCTTGCAGATACGCAGTATTTT. This sequence encodes CAILADTQYF. The genes are TRBV7-9 and TRBJ2-3; D gene ambiguous. V lost 10 bases, J lost 4 bases, and 6 bases lay in between. Germline loops: CDR1 SEHNR, CDR2 FQNEAQ (reference sequence). The CDR3 length is 10 residues.

This chain connects TRBV29-1 to TRBJ2-3; D perhaps matches TRBD2 (5 bases). The V gene lost 5 bases and the J gene lost 3 bases, with 12 bases spanning the gap. The CDR3 has 13 amino acids. Germline assignment: CDR1 SQVTM and CDR2 ANQGSEA. The CDR3 DNA is TGCAGCGTTCCGGACTTGCGGACAGATACGCAGTATTTT. It encodes CSVPDLRTDTQYF.

The gene calls are TRBV20-1 and TRBJ2-1; TRBD1 matches 7 bases. CDR1 DFQATT and CDR2 SNEGSKA come from the germline V gene (reference sequence). CDR3 size: 12 residues. Unmatched junction bases numbered 4, after V lost 5 bases and J lost 6 bases. This CDR3 reads CSARQGSNEQFF. DNA for the CDR3: TGCAGTGCTCGACAGGGATCCAATGAGCAGTTCTTC.

V usage is TRBV30 and J usage is TRBJ2-7; the D gene is possibly TRBD2 (5 bases). The CDR3 runs 15 residues. Per germline, CDR1 GTSNPN and CDR2 SVGIG (reference sequence). Trimming removed 1 base at V and 6 bases at J, with 19 bases between. The chain's CDR3 is CAWSAGLLLLGEQYF. CDR3 DNA sequence: TGTGCCTGGAGTGCGGGGTTACTACTACTGGGCGAGCAGTACTTC.

J is TRBJ2-3 and V is TRBV9; 12 nucleotides match TRBD2. With V trimmed by 4 bases and J by 2 bases, 5 bases remained unmatched. The CDR3 covers 16 residues. The germline CDR1 and CDR2 sequences are SGDLS and YYNGEE. CDR3 amino acids: CASSWTSGANTDTQYF. The CDR3 nucleotides read TGTGCCAGCAGCTGGACTAGCGGGGCCAACACAGATACGCAGTATTTT.

The chain employs TRBV4-1 and TRBJ2-1, with D perhaps matching TRBD2 (6 bases). CDR1 is MGHRA and CDR2 is YSYEKL in the germline V gene. Trimming removed 1 base from V and 9 bases from J, with 13 bases in between. CDR3 length equals 14 residues. The CDR3 nucleotides are TGCGCCAGCAGCCAAGTTTATGCCGGGGGTGAGCAGTTCTTC. Its translation is CASSQVYAGGEQFF.

The rearrangement joins TRBV4-3 to TRBJ1-4; D uncertain. Per germline, CDR1 LGHNA and CDR2 YSLEER. The V end lost 0 bases, the J end lost 8 bases, and 22 bases lay between the germline ends. This CDR3 contains 18 residues. CDR3: CASSQDYSSGGFREKLFF. The CDR3 DNA follows: TGCGCCAGCAGCCAAGATTATTCCTCGGGAGGGTTCAGGGAAAAACTGTTTTTT.

The CDR3 bases are TGCAGCGTCAGGTGGCAGCACCAAGAGACCCAGTACTTC. It is translated as CSVRWQHQETQYF. This chain connects TRBV29-1 to TRBJ2-5; D ambiguous. The CDR3 is made up of 13 amino acids. Trimming removed 6 bases at V and 0 bases at J, with 11 bases between. The germline gives CDR1 SQVTM, CDR2 ANQGSEA.

This rearrangement joins TRBV9 to TRBJ1-2; 11 positions agree with TRBD1. The J segment lost 8 bases and the V segment lost 4 bases, leaving 19 bases of the junction unmatched. The CDR3 is 18 amino acids. In germline, CDR1 is SGDLS, CDR2 YYNGEE. This CDR3 reads CASSYGQGALMGLYGYTF. The CDR3 DNA sequence: TGTGCCAGCAGCTACGGACAGGGGGCTCTCATGGGACTGTACGGCTACACCTTC.